Shown below are 13 T cell receptor beta chains from a single sample sequenced in a study of T-cell reconstitution after alpha-beta-depleted transplantation in children. Unique molecular identifiers featured in how the TCRbeta library was prepared. One entry per CDR3 protein, called by TCRdb with MiXCR from the PCR reads. The sample holds approximately 800,000 distinct CDR3 sequences; around 15% are singletons and the top ten take roughly 5%. Here the sequenced sample was PBMCs, mostly from graft donor cells, taken 360 days after TCRalphabeta/CD19-depleted stem cell transplant. Every receptor here comes from a male patient younger than 18 who had a stem cell transplant for acute lymphoblastic leukemia, so the T cells may come from the graft donor.

This clonotype was observed many times. CDR3 sequence reads: CASSLSRSGNEQFF. CDR3 DNA sequence: TGTGCCAGCTCACTTTCTAGAAGTGGAAATGAGCAGTTCTTC. This chain uses TRBV18 with TRBJ2-1; D gene uncertain. The germline gives CDR1 KGHSH, CDR2 LQKENI. Trimming cost V 4 bases and J 7 bases, with 14 bases left between them. This CDR3 contains 14 residues.

V gene TRBV29-1 combines with J gene TRBJ2-3; D ambiguous. The CDR3 has 14 residues. Germline V gene lookup returns CDR1 SQVTM and CDR2 ANQGSEA. The V end was cut by 2 bases, the J end by 7 bases, with 16 bases between. CDR3 protein: CSVEFPFHPYTQYF. CDR3 coding DNA: TGCAGCGTTGAATTCCCGTTTCACCCTTATACGCAGTATTTT.

V gene TRBV7-9 combines with J gene TRBJ2-3; 10 nucleotides agree with TRBD2. The germline V gene encodes CDR1 SEHNR and CDR2 FQNEAQ (reference sequence). Germline trimming cut 5 bases from V and 3 bases from J; bases unmatched to any gene: 8. The CDR3 runs to 16 residues. The CDR3 DNA reads as TGTGCCAGCAGCCCTCAGCGGGAGGGCCCAACAGATACGCAGTATTTT. This encodes CASSPQREGPTDTQYF. Full variable domain (outside the CDR3, taken from reference TRBV7-9 and TRBJ2-3): DTGVSQNPRHKITKRGQNVTFRCDPISEHNRLYWYRQTLGQGPEFLTYFQNEAQLEKSRLLSDRFSAERPKGSFSTLEIQRTEQGDSAMYLCASSPQREGPTDTQYFGPGTRLTVL.

This clonotype was counted a few times. This chain connects TRBV10-2 to TRBJ2-2; D is uncertain. V lost 3 bases and J 0 bases, leaving 8 bases between the germline ends. This CDR3 has 15 residues. Germline lookup yields CDR1 WSHSY and CDR2 SAAADI. In DNA, the CDR3 is TGCGCCAGCAGTGAATTACAGACGAACACCGGGGAGCTGTTTTTT. Protein sequence: CASSELQTNTGELFF.

This clonotype was found a few times. A much larger clone is a single base away; this may be a read error. The gene calls are TRBV12-3 or TRBV12-4 and TRBJ2-7; 11 bases align to TRBD2. This CDR3 region has 14 residues. J gave up 2 bases and V 6 bases, and 3 bases lay outside the gene matches. CDR3 coding DNA: TGTGCCAGCAGCATAGCGGGAGGGACCTACGAGCAGTACTTC. The encoded protein is CASSIAGGTYEQYF.

This clonotype was detected a few times. The gene calls are TRBV3-1 and TRBJ1-2; D not certain. V shed 2 bases and J shed 12 bases, with 13 bases lying between them. Per germline, CDR1 LGHDT and CDR2 YNNKEL (reference sequence). CDR3 size: 12 residues. The CDR3 region is CASSQYGRENTF. CDR3 nucleotide sequence: TGTGCCAGCAGCCAATACGGACGGGAAAACACCTTC.

The V gene is TRBV5-1, the J gene TRBJ2-1; a weak D match, TRBD2 (6 bases). V was trimmed by 1 base and J by 4 bases, leaving 12 bases between them. The CDR3 is made up of 15 amino acids. The V gene's germline CDR1 is SGHRS and CDR2 YFSETQ. Here the CDR3 reads CASSLTGAPYNEQFF. CDR3 nucleotide sequence: TGCGCCAGCAGCTTGACGGGAGCCCCTTACAATGAGCAGTTCTTC.

Turning to this clonotype: A much bigger clone sits one base away, suggesting this may be a read error. The chain couples TRBV4-2 to TRBJ1-1; TRBD1 might be the D (5 bases). Germline CDR1 reads LGHNA; CDR2 reads YNFKEQ. V shed 8 bases and J shed 4 bases, with 17 bases lying between them. CDR3 length equals 14 residues. The CDR3 region has the DNA TGTGCCAGCTGCCGAGTCAGGGCGGTCACTGAAGCTTTCTTT. Translation: CASCRVRAVTEAFF.

A few counts support this clonotype. The chain joins TRBV20-1 to TRBJ2-7; D may match TRBD1 or TRBD2 (5 bases each). The CDR3 contains 15 residues. With 3 bases removed from V and 6 bases from J, the gap between germline ends came to 21 bases. Germline V lookup: CDR1 DFQATT, CDR2 SNEGSKA (reference sequence). In nucleotides, the CDR3 is TGCAGTGCTAGGTTCCCGGGACGGCCGTCTGGCGAGCAGTACTTC. Encoded protein: CSARFPGRPSGEQYF.

This clonotype was recorded a few times. The V and J genes are TRBV11-2 and TRBJ1-1; D is perhaps TRBD1 (6 bases). This CDR3 contains 13 residues. The V end was cut by 5 bases, the J end by 5 bases, with 12 bases between. CDR1 is SGHAT and CDR2 is FQNNGV in the germline V gene. The CDR3 is CASSQTGATEAFF. DNA of the CDR3: TGTGCCAGCAGCCAGACAGGCGCGACTGAAGCTTTCTTT.

CDR3 nucleotide sequence: TGTGCGACTCGGAGTTTGCTCGTCGAGCAGTACTTC. It translates to CATRSLLVEQYF. This chain links TRBV27 with TRBJ2-7; no reliable D call. This CDR3 has 12 residues. Per germline, CDR1 MNHEY and CDR2 SMNVEV (reference sequence).

V gene TRBV7-9 combines with J gene TRBJ2-1, with D perhaps given as TRBD1 or TRBD2 (5 bases each). Trimming removed 4 bases at V and 7 bases at J, with 8 bases between. The CDR3 totals 12 residues. Germline CDR1 SEHNR, CDR2 FQNEAQ (reference sequence). The CDR3 spells CASSWDRNEQFF. CDR3 coding DNA: TGTGCCAGCAGCTGGGACCGTAATGAGCAGTTCTTC.

With regard to this clonotype: Without the conserved terminal phenylalanine or tryptophan, this CDR3 likely stems from a read error. The CDR3 loop reads CASASNNSPLHC. CDR3 nucleotides: TGCGCCAGCGCTTCGAATAATTCACCCCTCCACTGT. The V gene is TRBV5-1, the J gene TRBJ1-6, with D unclear. CDR1 is SGHRS and CDR2 is YFSETQ in the germline V gene. The V end lost 7 bases, the J end lost 5 bases, and 7 bases lay between the germline ends. There are 12 residues in the CDR3.